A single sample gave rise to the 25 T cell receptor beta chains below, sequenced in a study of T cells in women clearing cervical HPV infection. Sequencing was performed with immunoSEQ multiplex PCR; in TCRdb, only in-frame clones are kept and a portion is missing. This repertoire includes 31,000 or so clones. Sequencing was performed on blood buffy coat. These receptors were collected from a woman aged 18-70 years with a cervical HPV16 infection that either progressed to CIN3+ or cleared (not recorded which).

The part of the CDR3 DNA that was read is TGTGCCAGCAGCTACTCGCTAGGGGCGGAGTCACCC. Residues: CASSYSLGAESP. The whole CDR3 region reads CASSYSLGAESPLHF. The genes are TRBV7-2 and TRBJ1-6; a possible D gene is TRBD1 (5 bases). The read finishes 3 residues shy of the CDR3 end, and the germline J gene is used to complete it. The V end lost 4 bases, the J end lost 10 bases, and 17 bases lay between the germline ends. The CDR3 runs to 15 residues. CDR1 SGHTA and CDR2 FQGNSA come from the germline V gene.

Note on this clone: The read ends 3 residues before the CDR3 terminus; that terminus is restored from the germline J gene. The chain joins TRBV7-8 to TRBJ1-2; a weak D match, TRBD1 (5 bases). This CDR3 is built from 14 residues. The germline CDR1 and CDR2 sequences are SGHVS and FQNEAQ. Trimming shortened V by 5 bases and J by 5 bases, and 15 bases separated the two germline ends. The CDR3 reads CASSQTTGLYGYTF. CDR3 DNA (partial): TGTGCCAGCAGCCAGACAACAGGACTATATGGC.

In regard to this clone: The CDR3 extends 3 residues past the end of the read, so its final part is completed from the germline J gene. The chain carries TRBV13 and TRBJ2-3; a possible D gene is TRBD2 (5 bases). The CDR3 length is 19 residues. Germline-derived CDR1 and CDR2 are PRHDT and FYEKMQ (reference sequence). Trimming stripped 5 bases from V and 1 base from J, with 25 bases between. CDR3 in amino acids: CASSPPALFGTGGTDTQYF. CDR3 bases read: TGTGCCAGCAGCCCCCCGGCGCTTTTCGGAACCGGGGGCACAGATACG. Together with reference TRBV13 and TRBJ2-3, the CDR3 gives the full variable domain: AAGVIQSPRHLIKEKRETATLKCYPIPRHDTVYWYQQGPGQDPQFLISFYEKMQSDKGSIPDRFSAQQFSDYHSELNMSSLELGDSALYFCASSPPALFGTGGTDTQYFGPGTRLTVL.

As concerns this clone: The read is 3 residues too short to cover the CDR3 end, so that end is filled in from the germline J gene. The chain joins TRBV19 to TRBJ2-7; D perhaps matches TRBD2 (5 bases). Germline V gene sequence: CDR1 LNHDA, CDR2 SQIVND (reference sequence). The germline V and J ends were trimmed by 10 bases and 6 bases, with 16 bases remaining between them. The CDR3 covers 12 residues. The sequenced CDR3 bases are TGTGCCAAACTAGTGGAAGCTCGCGAG. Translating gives CAKLVEARE. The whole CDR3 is CAKLVEAREQYF.

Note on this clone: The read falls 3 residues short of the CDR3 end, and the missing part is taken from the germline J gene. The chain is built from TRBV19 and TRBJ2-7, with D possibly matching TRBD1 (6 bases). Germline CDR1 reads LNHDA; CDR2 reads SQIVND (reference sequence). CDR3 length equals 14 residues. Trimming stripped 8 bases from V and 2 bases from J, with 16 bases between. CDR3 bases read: TGTGCCAGTGCTACCGGGACACCTCCCTACGAG. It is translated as CASATGTPPYE. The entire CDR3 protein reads CASATGTPPYEQYF. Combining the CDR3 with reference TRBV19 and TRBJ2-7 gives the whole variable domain DGGITQSPKYLFRKEGQNVTLSCEQNLNHDAMYWYRQDPGQGLRLIYYSQIVNDFQKGDIAEGYSVSREKKESFPLTVTSAQKNPTAFYLCASATGTPPYEQYFGPGTRLTVT.

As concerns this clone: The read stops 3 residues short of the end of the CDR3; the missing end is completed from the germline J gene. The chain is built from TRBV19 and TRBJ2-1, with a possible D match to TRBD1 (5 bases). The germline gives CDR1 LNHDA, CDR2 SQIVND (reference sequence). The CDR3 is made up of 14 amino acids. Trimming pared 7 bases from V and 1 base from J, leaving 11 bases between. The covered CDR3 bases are TGTGCCAGTAAAGTCCAGGGATCCTACAATGAG. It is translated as CASKVQGSYNE. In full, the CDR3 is CASKVQGSYNEQFF.

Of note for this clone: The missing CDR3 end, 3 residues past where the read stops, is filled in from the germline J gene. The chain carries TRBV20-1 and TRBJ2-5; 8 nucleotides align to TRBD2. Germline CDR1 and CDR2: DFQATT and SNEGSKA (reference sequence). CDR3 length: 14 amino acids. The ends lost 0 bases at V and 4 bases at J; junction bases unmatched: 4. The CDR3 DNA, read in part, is TGCAGTGCTAGAGATCTGCGGGGGGCAGAGACC. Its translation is CSARDLRGAET. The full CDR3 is CSARDLRGAETQYF.

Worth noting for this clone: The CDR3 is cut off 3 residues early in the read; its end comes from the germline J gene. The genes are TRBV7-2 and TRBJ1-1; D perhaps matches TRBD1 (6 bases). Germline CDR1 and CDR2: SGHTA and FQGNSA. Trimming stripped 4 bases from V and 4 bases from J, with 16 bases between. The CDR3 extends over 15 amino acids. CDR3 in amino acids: CASSSLGGAFTEAFF. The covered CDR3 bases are TGTGCCAGCAGCTCCCTGGGGGGGGCCTTCACTGAA.

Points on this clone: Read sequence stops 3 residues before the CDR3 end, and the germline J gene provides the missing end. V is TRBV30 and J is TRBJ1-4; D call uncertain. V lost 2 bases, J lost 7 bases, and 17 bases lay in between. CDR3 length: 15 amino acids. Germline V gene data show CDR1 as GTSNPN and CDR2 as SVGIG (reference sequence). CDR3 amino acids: CAWSIPGRRGEKLFF. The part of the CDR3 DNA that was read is TGTGCCTGGAGTATTCCGGGCCGTCGGGGTGAAAAA.

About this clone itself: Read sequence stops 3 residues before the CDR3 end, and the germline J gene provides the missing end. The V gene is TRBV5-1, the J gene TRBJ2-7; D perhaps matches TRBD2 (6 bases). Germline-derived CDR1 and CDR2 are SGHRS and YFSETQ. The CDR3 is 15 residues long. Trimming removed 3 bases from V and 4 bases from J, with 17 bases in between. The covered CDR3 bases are TGCGCCAGCAGCTGGGCTAGCGATCCTGGGTACGAG. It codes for CASSWASDPGYE. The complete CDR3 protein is CASSWASDPGYEQYF.

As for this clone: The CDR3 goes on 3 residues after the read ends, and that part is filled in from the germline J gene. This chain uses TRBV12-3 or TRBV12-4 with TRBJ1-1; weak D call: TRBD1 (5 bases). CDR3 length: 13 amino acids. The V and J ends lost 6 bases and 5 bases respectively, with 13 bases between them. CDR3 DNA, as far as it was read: TGTGCCAGCAGCCTCAGGGTGGGGACTGAA. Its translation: CASSLRVGTE. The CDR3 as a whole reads CASSLRVGTEAFF.

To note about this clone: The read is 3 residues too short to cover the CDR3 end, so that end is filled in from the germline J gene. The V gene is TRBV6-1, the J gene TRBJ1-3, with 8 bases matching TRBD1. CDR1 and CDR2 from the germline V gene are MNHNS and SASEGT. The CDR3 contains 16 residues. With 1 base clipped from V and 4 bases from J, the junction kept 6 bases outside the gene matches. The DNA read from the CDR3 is TGTGCCAGCAGTGAAGAGGCAGGGGGCACAGGAAACACC. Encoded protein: CASSEEAGGTGNT. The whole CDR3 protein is CASSEEAGGTGNTIYF.

CDR3 residues: CAWSVRRDSTEAFF. CDR3 DNA (partial): TGTGCCTGGAGTGTACGGAGGGACTCCACTGAA. The chain recombines TRBV30 with TRBJ1-1; tentatively, D is TRBD1 (5 bases). The read terminates 3 residues ahead of where the CDR3 ends, so the germline J gene completes it. The V end was cut by 0 bases, the J end by 4 bases, with 12 bases between. The CDR3 extends over 14 amino acids. CDR1 GTSNPN and CDR2 SVGIG come from the germline V gene (reference sequence).

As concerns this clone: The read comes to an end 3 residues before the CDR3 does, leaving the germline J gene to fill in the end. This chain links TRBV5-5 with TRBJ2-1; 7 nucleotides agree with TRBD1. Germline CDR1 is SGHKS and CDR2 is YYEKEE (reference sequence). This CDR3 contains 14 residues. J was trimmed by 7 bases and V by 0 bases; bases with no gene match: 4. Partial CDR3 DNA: TGTGCCAGCAGCTTGGGACAGGGATATAATGAG. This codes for CASSLGQGYNE. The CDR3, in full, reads CASSLGQGYNEQFF. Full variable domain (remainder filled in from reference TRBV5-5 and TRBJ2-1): DAGVTQSPTHLIKTRGQQVTLRCSPISGHKSVSWYQQVLGQGPQFIFQYYEKEERGRGNFPDRFSARQFPNYSSELNVNALLLGDSALYLCASSLGQGYNEQFFGPGTRLTVL.

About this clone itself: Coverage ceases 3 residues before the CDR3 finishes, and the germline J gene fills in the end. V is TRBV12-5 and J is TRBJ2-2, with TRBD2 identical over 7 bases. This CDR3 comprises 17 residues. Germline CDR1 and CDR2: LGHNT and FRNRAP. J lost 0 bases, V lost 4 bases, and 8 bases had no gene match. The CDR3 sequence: CASGSPGGGANTGELFF. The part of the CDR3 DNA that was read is TGTGCTAGTGGTTCCCCCGGCGGGGGTGCGAACACCGGGGAG.

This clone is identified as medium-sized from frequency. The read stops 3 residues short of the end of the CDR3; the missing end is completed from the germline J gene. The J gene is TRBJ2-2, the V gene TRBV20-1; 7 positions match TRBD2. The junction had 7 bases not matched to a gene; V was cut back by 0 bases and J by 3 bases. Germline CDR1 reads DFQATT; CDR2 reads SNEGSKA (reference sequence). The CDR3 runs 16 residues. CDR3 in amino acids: CSARDVVGGDTGELFF. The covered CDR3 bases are TGCAGTGCTAGAGATGTTGTGGGAGGGGACACCGGGGAG.

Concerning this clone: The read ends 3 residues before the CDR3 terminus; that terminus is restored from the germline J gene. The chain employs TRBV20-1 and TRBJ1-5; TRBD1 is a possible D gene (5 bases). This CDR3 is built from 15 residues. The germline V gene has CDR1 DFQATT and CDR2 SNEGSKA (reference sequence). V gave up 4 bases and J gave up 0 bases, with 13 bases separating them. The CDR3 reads CSAMGGFYSNQPQHF. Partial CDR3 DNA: TGCAGTGCTATGGGGGGGTTTTATAGCAATCAGCCC.

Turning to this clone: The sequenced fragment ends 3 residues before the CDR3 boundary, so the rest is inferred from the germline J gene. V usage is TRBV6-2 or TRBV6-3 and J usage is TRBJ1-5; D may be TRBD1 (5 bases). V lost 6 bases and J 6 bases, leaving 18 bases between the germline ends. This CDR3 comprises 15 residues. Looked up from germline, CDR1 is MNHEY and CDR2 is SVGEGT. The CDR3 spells CASSDPITGGQPQHF. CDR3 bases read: TGTGCCAGCAGCGACCCCATAACAGGTGGTCAGCCC.

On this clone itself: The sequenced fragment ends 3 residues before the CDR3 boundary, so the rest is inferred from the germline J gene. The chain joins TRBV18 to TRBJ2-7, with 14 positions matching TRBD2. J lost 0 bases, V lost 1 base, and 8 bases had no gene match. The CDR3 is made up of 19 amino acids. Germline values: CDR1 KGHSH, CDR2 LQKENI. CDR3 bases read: TGTGCCAGCTCACCACGAGCGGGACTAGCGGGGGCTAGCTCCTACGAG. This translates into CASSPRAGLAGASSYE. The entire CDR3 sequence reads CASSPRAGLAGASSYEQYF.

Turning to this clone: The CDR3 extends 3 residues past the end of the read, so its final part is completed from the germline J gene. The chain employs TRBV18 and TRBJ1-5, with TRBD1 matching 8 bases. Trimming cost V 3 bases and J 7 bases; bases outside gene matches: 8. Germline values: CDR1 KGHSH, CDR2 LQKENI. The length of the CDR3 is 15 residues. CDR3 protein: CASSPWTGRDQPQHF. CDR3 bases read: TGTGCCAGCTCACCTTGGACAGGGCGGGACCAGCCC.

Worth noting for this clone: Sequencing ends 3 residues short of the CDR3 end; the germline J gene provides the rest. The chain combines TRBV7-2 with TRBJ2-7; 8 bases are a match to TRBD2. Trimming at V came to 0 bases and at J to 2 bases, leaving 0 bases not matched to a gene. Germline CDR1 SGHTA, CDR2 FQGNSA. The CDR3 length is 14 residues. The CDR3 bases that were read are TGTGCCAGCAGCTTAGCTAGCGGGACCTACGAG. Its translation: CASSLASGTYE. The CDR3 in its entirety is CASSLASGTYEQYF. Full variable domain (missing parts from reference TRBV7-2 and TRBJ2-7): GAGVSQSPSNKVTEKGKDVELRCDPISGHTALYWYRQSLGQGLEFLIYFQGNSAPDKSGLPSDRFSAERTGGSVSTLTIQRTQQEDSAVYLCASSLASGTYEQYFGPGTRLTVT.

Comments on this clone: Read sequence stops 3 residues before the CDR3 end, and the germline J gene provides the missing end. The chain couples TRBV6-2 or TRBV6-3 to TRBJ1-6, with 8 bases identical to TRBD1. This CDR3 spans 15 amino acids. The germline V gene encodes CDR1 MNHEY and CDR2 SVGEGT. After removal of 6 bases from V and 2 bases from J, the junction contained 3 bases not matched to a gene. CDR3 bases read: TGTGCCAGCAGACTACAGGGGGCCTATAATTCACCC. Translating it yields CASRLQGAYNSP. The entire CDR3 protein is CASRLQGAYNSPLHF.

The covered CDR3 bases are TGCAGTGCTACCACGATAAGCGGGAGGACAGGCGAG. It specifies CSATTISGRTGE. The entire CDR3 is CSATTISGRTGEQYF. This chain links TRBV20-1 with TRBJ2-7, with 9 positions matching TRBD2. From the germline J gene comes the end of the CDR3, since the read stops 3 residues before it. The J segment lost 6 bases and the V segment lost 4 bases, leaving 13 bases of the junction unmatched. Germline V lookup: CDR1 DFQATT, CDR2 SNEGSKA (reference sequence). The CDR3 is 15 amino acids.

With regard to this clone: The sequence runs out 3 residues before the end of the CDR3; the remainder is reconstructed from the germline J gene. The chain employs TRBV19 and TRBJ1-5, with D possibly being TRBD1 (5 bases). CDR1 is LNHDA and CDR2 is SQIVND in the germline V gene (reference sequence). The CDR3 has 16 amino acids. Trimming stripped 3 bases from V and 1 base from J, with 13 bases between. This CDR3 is CASSIEVGQSNQPQHF. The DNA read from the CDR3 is TGTGCCAGTAGTATTGAAGTGGGGCAAAGCAATCAGCCC.

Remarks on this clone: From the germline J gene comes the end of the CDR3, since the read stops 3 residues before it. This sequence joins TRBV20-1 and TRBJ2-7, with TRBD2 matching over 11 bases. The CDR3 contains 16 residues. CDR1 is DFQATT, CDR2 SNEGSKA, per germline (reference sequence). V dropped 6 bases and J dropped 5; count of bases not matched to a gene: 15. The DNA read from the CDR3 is TGCAGTGCGACCGCAGGGGCTAGCGGGAGGTACAACGAG. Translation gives CSATAGASGRYNE. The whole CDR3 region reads CSATAGASGRYNEQYF.